Detailed here is one T cell receptor (beta chain). Ten or more counts support this clonotype. There is no known antigen for this receptor. Base qualities are not provided; no much larger clone lies one nucleotide away. The CDR3 holds 14 amino acids from the cysteine to the phenylalanine. Only the CDR3 DNA is retained, 42 bases long and in frame from the first base. The junction shows trimming of 4 bases on V and 0 bases on J, plus 7 bases between the germline ends. The CDR1 and CDR2 encoded by the germline V gene are MGHRA and YSYEKL. This specimen comes from a study of breast tumors, draining lymph nodes, adjacent tissues (dated by TCRdb to 2015 to 2016). As for the study more broadly: TCR beta repertoires were compared across tumor, adjacent nontumor tissue and axillary lymph nodes obtained from breast cancer patients. In human breast cancer, the study set out to assess how tumor, surrounding tissue and draining lymph node repertoires relate to one another and whether T cells might be exchanged between them. What the authors observed across the whole study: Tumor T-cell repertoires showed less diversity than lymph node repertoires and more diversity than nontumor tissue repertoires, and tumor T-cell repertoires showed preferential V and J gene usage. The conclusion that tumor T cells originate in lymph nodes was presented as consistent with a hypothesis rather than as directly demonstrated. The data were judged consistent with most tumor T cells deriving from the lymph node and then expanding within tumor tissue. The similarity between tumor and nontumor tissue repertoires was significantly greater in luminal-like breast cancer than in basal-like breast cancer.

The run used an Illumina HiSeq 2000. Multiplex PCR amplification was used to generate the TCR beta chain libraries. High-throughput sequencing was used to analyze the amplified TCR beta chain products. In TCRdb, the public reads were trimmed at Q25 with fastp and aligned with MiXCR, with productive beta chains retained. Rows are unified per CDR3 protein, each entry keeping the most common DNA and genes. This sample has 200,000 to 300,000 distinct CDR3 sequences in its table, and around 31% of those were observed once. The ten largest make up about 1% of the sample. The lymph node samples were taken from the axillary draining lymph nodes of breast cancer patients.

The V gene is TRBV4-1 and the J gene is TRBJ2-1; TRBD1 is a weak D gene call, 5 bases matching. Sequencing was performed on axillary lymph node tissue. This receptor was identified in a female donor with breast cancer. Some clones in this sample may be carry-over from other donors' samples. At the DNA level, the sequence is TGCGCCAGCAGCCGGGGCTCCTCCTACAATGAGCAGTTCTTC. The resulting protein is CASSRGSSYNEQFF.